A selection of T cell receptor beta chains follows, all from one sample in a study of CD8+CD57+ T cells in acquired aplastic anemia. TCRdb re-called the reads through MiXCR, storing one row per CDR3 protein. The sample carries 250,000 to 300,000 distinct CDR3 sequences, around three fifths recorded once. The specimen sequenced was sorted CD4+, CD8+, or CD8+CD57+ T cells (not recorded which) from PBMCs. Every receptor here comes from a human donor with aplastic anemia. The CDR3 runs from the conserved cysteine through the conserved F or W. Each record gives: CDR3 DNA, CDR3 protein, J gene, clone size, D gene, V gene. D genes are given only for firm matches. Expanded clones are given a class, and other clones once, few, many or no size at all.

CDR3nt: TGTGCCAGTAGTCAACAGGGATTCACAGATACGCAGTATTTT
CDR3aa: CASSQQGFTDTQYF
j_gene: TRBJ2-3
abundance: many
d_gene: NA
v_gene: TRBV19

CDR3nt: TGTGCCAGCAGTTCGAGTCTAGCGGGGGGCAGTGAGCAGTTCTTC
CDR3aa: CASSSSLAGGSEQFF
j_gene: TRBJ2-1
abundance: NA
d_gene: TRBD2
v_gene: TRBV14

CDR3nt: TGTGCCAGCAGCGTAGCCACAGGGACGGGGTACGAGCAGTACTTC
CDR3aa: CASSVATGTGYEQYF
j_gene: TRBJ2-7
abundance: many
d_gene: NA
v_gene: TRBV9

CDR3nt: TGTGCCATCAACGGCCCTAGTAATCTCCCGTCTGGCTATGGCTACACCTTC
CDR3aa: CAINGPSNLPSGYGYTF
j_gene: TRBJ1-2
abundance: NA
d_gene: NA
v_gene: TRBV10-3

CDR3nt: TGTGCCAGCAGCGTAGCAGGGCTGAACACTGAAGCTTTCTTT
CDR3aa: CASSVAGLNTEAFF
j_gene: TRBJ1-1
abundance: NA
d_gene: NA
v_gene: TRBV9

CDR3nt: TGTGCCAGTAGTAAGACTAGCGGGGGGACGAACGCCGGGGAGCTGTTTTTT
CDR3aa: CASSKTSGGTNAGELFF
j_gene: TRBJ2-2
abundance: NA
d_gene: TRBD2
v_gene: TRBV19

CDR3nt: TGTGCCAGCAGCCGGACAGCAGGCAATGAAAAACTGTTTTTT
CDR3aa: CASSRTAGNEKLFF
j_gene: TRBJ1-4
abundance: NA
d_gene: NA
v_gene: TRBV7-9

CDR3nt: TGTGCCATCAGTGGACAGGGGCCCTTCTACGAGCAGTACTTC
CDR3aa: CAISGQGPFYEQYF
j_gene: TRBJ2-7
abundance: NA
d_gene: TRBD1
v_gene: TRBV10-3

CDR3nt: TGTGCCAGCAGTGAGCGGCCTATCATCCACTTT
CDR3aa: CASSERPIIHF
j_gene: TRBJ1-6
abundance: many
d_gene: NA
v_gene: TRBV6-1

CDR3nt: TGTGCCAGCAGCCCGGACAGAAAAAATCAGCCCCAGCATTTT
CDR3aa: CASSPDRKNQPQHF
j_gene: TRBJ1-5
abundance: NA
d_gene: NA
v_gene: TRBV12-3/TRBV12-4

CDR3nt: TGTGCCAGCAGACAGACAGGGTCCGGAAACACCATATATTTT
CDR3aa: CASRQTGSGNTIYF
j_gene: TRBJ1-3
abundance: NA
d_gene: TRBD1
v_gene: TRBV25-1

CDR3nt: TGTGCCAGCACCCCGGGGGGGTCCGGTTGGGATGGCTACACCTTC
CDR3aa: CASTPGGSGWDGYTF
j_gene: TRBJ1-2
abundance: many
d_gene: NA
v_gene: TRBV6-1

CDR3nt: TGCGCCAGCAGCTCCTGGACTGGAGGGGAGACCCAGTACTTC
CDR3aa: CASSSWTGGETQYF
j_gene: TRBJ2-5
abundance: NA
d_gene: NA
v_gene: TRBV5-1

CDR3nt: TGTGCCACCAGCGAAGAGTGGTGCCGGCATCAGCCCCAGCATTTT
CDR3aa: CATSEEWCRHQPQHF
j_gene: TRBJ1-5
abundance: NA
d_gene: NA
v_gene: TRBV24-1

CDR3nt: TGCAGTGCTAGCCTTAGCGGGGGGGTTAGTGAGACCCAGTACTTC
CDR3aa: CSASLSGGVSETQYF
j_gene: TRBJ2-5
abundance: many
d_gene: TRBD2
v_gene: TRBV20-1

CDR3nt: TGCAGTGCTGCCCTAGGACTGACCGGGGAGCTGTTTTTT
CDR3aa: CSAALGLTGELFF
j_gene: TRBJ2-2
abundance: NA
d_gene: NA
v_gene: TRBV20-1

CDR3nt: TGTGCCAGTAGTATAGACGGGACTGAAGCTTTCTTT
CDR3aa: CASSIDGTEAFF
j_gene: TRBJ1-1
abundance: many
d_gene: NA
v_gene: TRBV19

CDR3nt: TGTGCCAGCAGTTCCCAGGGTCCCTCGCGTGAGCAGTTCTTC
CDR3aa: CASSSQGPSREQFF
j_gene: TRBJ2-1
abundance: many
d_gene: NA
v_gene: TRBV12-3/TRBV12-4

CDR3nt: TGCGCCAGCAGTGAGGGTTTCAGTCTAGGGGAGACCCAGTACTTC
CDR3aa: CASSEGFSLGETQYF
j_gene: TRBJ2-5
abundance: NA
d_gene: NA
v_gene: TRBV10-1

CDR3nt: TGTGCCAGCAGGGATCGAGGACAGGGAGGGGCCGGGGAGCTGTTTTTT
CDR3aa: CASRDRGQGGAGELFF
j_gene: TRBJ2-2
abundance: NA
d_gene: NA
v_gene: TRBV6-1

CDR3nt: TGCAGCGTTGACGGGGTCAGGGCTACAGATACGCAGTATTTT
CDR3aa: CSVDGVRATDTQYF
j_gene: TRBJ2-3
abundance: few
d_gene: NA
v_gene: TRBV29-1

CDR3nt: TGTGCCAGCAGTCCGGGACACCTGGACACCGGGGAGGTGTTTTTT
CDR3aa: CASSPGHLDTGEVFF
j_gene: TRBJ2-2
abundance: NA
d_gene: NA
v_gene: TRBV9

CDR3nt: TGTGCCAGCAGTGACGGACAGGGGGCCACAGATACGCAGTATTTT
CDR3aa: CASSDGQGATDTQYF
j_gene: TRBJ2-3
abundance: NA
d_gene: TRBD1
v_gene: TRBV5-6

CDR3nt: TGCGCCAGCAGCCAGGTTGTTGGGGACTCCTACGAGCAGTACTTC
CDR3aa: CASSQVVGDSYEQYF
j_gene: TRBJ2-7
abundance: once
d_gene: NA
v_gene: TRBV4-1

CDR3nt: TGTGCCAGCTCACCACCGGAGCGGGGGGGCGTAGCAGATACGCAGTATTTT
CDR3aa: CASSPPERGGVADTQYF
j_gene: TRBJ2-3
abundance: NA
d_gene: TRBD2
v_gene: TRBV18

CDR3nt: TGTGCCAGCAGTGGTCCGGGGGTTCAGCCCCAGCATTTT
CDR3aa: CASSGPGVQPQHF
j_gene: TRBJ1-5
abundance: NA
d_gene: NA
v_gene: TRBV2

CDR3nt: TGTGCCAGCAGCTCCGAGCGGAGCTCCTACAATGAGCAGTTCTTC
CDR3aa: CASSSERSSYNEQFF
j_gene: TRBJ2-1
abundance: NA
d_gene: NA
v_gene: TRBV7-9

CDR3nt: TGCAGTGCTAGAGATCTGGTAGCCGGCGGGCAGTATTTT
CDR3aa: CSARDLVAGGQYF
j_gene: TRBJ2-3
abundance: few
d_gene: NA
v_gene: TRBV20-1

CDR3nt: TGTGCCAGCAAGAGAACTAGCGGACAAGAGACCCAGTACTTC
CDR3aa: CASKRTSGQETQYF
j_gene: TRBJ2-5
abundance: NA
d_gene: TRBD2
v_gene: TRBV2

CDR3nt: TGTGCCAGCTCGCACACTGGGCAGGTCGATGGCTACACCTTC
CDR3aa: CASSHTGQVDGYTF
j_gene: TRBJ1-2
abundance: many
d_gene: NA
v_gene: TRBV18

CDR3nt: TGCAGCGTTGAAGACAGCTCCTACGAGCAGTACTTC
CDR3aa: CSVEDSSYEQYF
j_gene: TRBJ2-7
abundance: few
d_gene: NA
v_gene: TRBV29-1

CDR3nt: TGCGCCAGCAGTGAGCCAGCGGGAGAGCAGTACTTC
CDR3aa: CASSEPAGEQYF
j_gene: TRBJ2-7
abundance: NA
d_gene: TRBD2
v_gene: TRBV10-1

CDR3nt: TGTGCCATCAGTGAAGGAGGAGATCAAGAGACCCAGTACTTC
CDR3aa: CAISEGGDQETQYF
j_gene: TRBJ2-5
abundance: NA
d_gene: NA
v_gene: TRBV10-3

CDR3nt: TGCAGTGCTCGCCTAGCGGTGAGCTACGAGCAGTACTTC
CDR3aa: CSARLAVSYEQYF
j_gene: TRBJ2-7
abundance: few
d_gene: TRBD2
v_gene: TRBV20-1

CDR3nt: TGCAGCGTCCCGGACAGGGAAAACTATGGCTACACCTTC
CDR3aa: CSVPDRENYGYTF
j_gene: TRBJ1-2
abundance: NA
d_gene: TRBD1
v_gene: TRBV29-1

CDR3nt: TGTGCCACCAGTTTAACAGGGAGCACAGATACGCAGTATTTT
CDR3aa: CATSLTGSTDTQYF
j_gene: TRBJ2-3
abundance: many
d_gene: NA
v_gene: TRBV24-1